This note documents a single T cell receptor beta chain sequence. This CDR3 has 15 residues. J was trimmed by 3 bases and V by 5 bases; bases with no gene match: 5. CDR1 and CDR2 from the germline V gene are LNHNV and YYDKDF (reference sequence). The data were obtained in a study of cytomegalovirus exposure and HLA in healthy donors. The overall study: Sequencing of 150 million to 200 million T cells in an earlier analysis found about 120 million unique TCR beta sequences.

The PCR contained 60 Vbeta and 13 Jbeta primers. This table comes from immunoSEQ multiplex PCR, and its TCRdb copy is limited to in-frame clones, with some not included. The sample has about 130,000 clones, approximately 87% seen once; the top ten hold more than 4%. This receptor was obtained from a woman aged 25 to 39 in good health and CMV-seronegative. The chain carries TRBV15 and TRBJ2-7; 12 nucleotides match TRBD2. The sequenced material came from PBMCs. CDR3 sequence: CATSRRLAGDYEQYF. The CDR3 DNA follows: TGTGCCACCAGCCGCCGACTAGCGGGAGACTACGAGCAGTACTTC.